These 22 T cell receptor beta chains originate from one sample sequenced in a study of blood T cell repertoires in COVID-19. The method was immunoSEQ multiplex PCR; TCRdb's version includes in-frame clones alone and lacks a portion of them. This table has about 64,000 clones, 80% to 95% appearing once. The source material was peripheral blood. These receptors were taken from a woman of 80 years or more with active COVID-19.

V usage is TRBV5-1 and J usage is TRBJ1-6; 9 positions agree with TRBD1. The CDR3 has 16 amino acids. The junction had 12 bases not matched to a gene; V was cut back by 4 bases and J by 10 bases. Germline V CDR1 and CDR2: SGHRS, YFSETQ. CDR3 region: CASSDSGTGFRSPLHF. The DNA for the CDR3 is TGCGCCAGCAGCGATTCCGGGACAGGGTTTCGGTCACCCCTCCACTTT.

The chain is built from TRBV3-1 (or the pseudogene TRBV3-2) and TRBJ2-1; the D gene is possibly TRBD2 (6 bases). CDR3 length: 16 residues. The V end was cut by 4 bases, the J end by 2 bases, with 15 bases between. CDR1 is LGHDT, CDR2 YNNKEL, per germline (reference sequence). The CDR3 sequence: CASSLHSGQTYNEQFF. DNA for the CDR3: TGTGCCAGCAGCCTCCATAGCGGCCAAACCTACAATGAGCAGTTCTTC.

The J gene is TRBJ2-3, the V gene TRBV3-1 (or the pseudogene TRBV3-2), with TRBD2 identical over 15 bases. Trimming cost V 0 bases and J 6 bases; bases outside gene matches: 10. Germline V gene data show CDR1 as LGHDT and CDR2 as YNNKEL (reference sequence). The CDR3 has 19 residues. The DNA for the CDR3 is TGTGCCAGCAGCCAAGAAATCCCAGGACTAGCGGGAGGGCGGGATACGCAGTATTTT. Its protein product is CASSQEIPGLAGGRDTQYF.

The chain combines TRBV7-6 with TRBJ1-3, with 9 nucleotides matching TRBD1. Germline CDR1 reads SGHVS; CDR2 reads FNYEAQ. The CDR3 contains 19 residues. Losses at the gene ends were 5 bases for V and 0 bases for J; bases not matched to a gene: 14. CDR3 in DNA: TGTGCCAGCAGCCCGGCCCAGACAGGGGGGCACTTCTCTGGAAACACCATATATTTT. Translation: CASSPAQTGGHFSGNTIYF.

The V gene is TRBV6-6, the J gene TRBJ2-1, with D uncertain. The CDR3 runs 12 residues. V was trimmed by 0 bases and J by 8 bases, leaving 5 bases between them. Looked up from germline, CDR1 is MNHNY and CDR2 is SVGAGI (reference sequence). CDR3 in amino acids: CASSYSSYEQFF. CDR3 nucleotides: TGTGCCAGCAGTTACTCGAGCTATGAGCAGTTCTTC.

CDR3 residues: CASSLAASGTGTQYF. In DNA form, the CDR3 reads TGTGCCAGCAGCTTAGCGGCTAGCGGGACCGGTACGCAGTATTTT. The chain has TRBV7-6 and TRBJ2-3; TRBD2 aligns across 9 bases. The CDR3 totals 15 residues. Germline CDR1 SGHVS, CDR2 FNYEAQ. The V gene end was trimmed by 0 bases and the J gene end by 8 bases; junction bases not matched to a gene: 6.

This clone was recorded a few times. Written as DNA, the CDR3 is TGTGCCAGCAGCCATGGAGGTGGCTACACCTTC. The encoded protein is CASSHGGGYTF. This chain uses TRBV27 with TRBJ1-2; the D is unclear. CDR1 is MNHEY and CDR2 is SMNVEV in the germline V gene (reference sequence). The CDR3 is 11 amino acids. Deletions cut 6 bases from V and 7 bases from J, with 9 bases between.

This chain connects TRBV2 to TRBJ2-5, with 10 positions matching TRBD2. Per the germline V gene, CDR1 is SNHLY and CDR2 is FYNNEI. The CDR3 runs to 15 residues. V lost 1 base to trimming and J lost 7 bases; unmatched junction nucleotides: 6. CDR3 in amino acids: CASSEGTSGTGTQYF. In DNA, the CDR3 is TGTGCCAGCAGTGAAGGGACTAGCGGTACAGGGACCCAGTACTTC. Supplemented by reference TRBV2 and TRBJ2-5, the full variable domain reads EPEVTQTPSHQVTQMGQEVILRCVPISNHLYFYWYRQILGQKVEFLVSFYNNEISEKSEIFDDQFSVERPDGSNFTLKIRSTKLEDSAMYFCASSEGTSGTGTQYFGPGTRLLVL.

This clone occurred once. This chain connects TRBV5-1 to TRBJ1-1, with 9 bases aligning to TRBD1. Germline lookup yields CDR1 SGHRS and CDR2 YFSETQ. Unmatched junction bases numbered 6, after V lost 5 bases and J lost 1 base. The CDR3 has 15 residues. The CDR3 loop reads CASSGQGWTNTEAFF. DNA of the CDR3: TGCGCCAGCAGTGGACAGGGGTGGACGAACACTGAAGCTTTCTTT. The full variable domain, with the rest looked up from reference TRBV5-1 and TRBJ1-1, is KAGVTQTPRYLIKTRGQQVTLSCSPISGHRSVSWYQQTPGQGLQFLFEYFSETQRNKGNFPGRFSGRQFSNSRSEMNVSTLELGDSALYLCASSGQGWTNTEAFFGQGTRLTVV.

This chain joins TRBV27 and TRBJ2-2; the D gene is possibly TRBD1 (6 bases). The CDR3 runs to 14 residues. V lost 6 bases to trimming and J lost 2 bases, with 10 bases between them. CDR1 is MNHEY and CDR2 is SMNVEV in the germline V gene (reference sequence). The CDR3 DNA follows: TGTGCCAGCAGAAGGGACACCAACACCGGGGAGCTGTTTTTT. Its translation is CASRRDTNTGELFF.

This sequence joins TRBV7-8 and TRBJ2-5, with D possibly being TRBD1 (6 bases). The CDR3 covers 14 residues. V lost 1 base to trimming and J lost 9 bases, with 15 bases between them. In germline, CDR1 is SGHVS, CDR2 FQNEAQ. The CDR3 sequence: CASSLGTAKGAQYF. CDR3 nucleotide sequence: TGTGCCAGCAGCTTAGGGACAGCTAAAGGGGCCCAGTACTTC. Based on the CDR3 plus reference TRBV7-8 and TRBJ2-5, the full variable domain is GAGVSQSPRYKVAKRGQDVALRCDPISGHVSLFWYQQALGQGPEFLTYFQNEAQLDKSGLPSDRFFAERPEGSVSTLKIQRTQQEDSAVYLCASSLGTAKGAQYFGPGTRLLVL.

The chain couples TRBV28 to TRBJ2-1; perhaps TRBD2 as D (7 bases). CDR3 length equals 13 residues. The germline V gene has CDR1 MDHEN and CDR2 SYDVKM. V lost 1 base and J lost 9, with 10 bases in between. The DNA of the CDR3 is TGTGCCAGCAGTTTATATAGGGGGGGTGAGCAGTTCTTC. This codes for CASSLYRGGEQFF. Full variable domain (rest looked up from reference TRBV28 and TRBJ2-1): DVKVTQSSRYLVKRTGEKVFLECVQDMDHENMFWYRQDPGLGLRLIYFSYDVKMKEKGDIPEGYSVSREKKERFSLILESASTNQTSMYLCASSLYRGGEQFFGPGTRLTVL.

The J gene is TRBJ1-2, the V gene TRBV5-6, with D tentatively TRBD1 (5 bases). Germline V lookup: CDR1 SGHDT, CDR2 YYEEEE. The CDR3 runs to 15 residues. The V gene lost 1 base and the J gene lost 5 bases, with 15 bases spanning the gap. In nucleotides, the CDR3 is TGTGCCAGCAGCTTGTCGCGGGGGGACGAATATGGCTACACCTTC. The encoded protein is CASSLSRGDEYGYTF. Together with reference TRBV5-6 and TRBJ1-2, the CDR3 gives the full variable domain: DAGVTQSPTHLIKTRGQQVTLRCSPKSGHDTVSWYQQALGQGPQFIFQYYEEEERQRGNFPDRFSGHQFPNYSSELNVNALLLGDSALYLCASSLSRGDEYGYTFGSGTRLTVV.

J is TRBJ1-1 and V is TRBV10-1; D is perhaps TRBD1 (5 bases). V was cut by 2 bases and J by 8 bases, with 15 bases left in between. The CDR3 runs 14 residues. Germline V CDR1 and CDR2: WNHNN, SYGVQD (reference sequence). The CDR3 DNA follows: TGCGCCAGCAGTGAGGGACAAACCCTCCGGGAAGCTTTCTTT. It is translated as CASSEGQTLREAFF.

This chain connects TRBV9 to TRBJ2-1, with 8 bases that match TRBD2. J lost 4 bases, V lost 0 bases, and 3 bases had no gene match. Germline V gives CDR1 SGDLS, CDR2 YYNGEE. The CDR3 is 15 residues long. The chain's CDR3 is CASSVAPSGYNEQFF. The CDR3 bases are TGTGCCAGCAGCGTAGCTCCTAGCGGGTACAATGAGCAGTTCTTC. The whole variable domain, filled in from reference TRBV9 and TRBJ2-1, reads DSGVTQTPKHLITATGQRVTLRCSPRSGDLSVYWYQQSLDQGLQFLIQYYNGEERAKGNILERFSAQQFPDLHSELNLSSLELGDSALYFCASSVAPSGYNEQFFGPGTRLTVL.

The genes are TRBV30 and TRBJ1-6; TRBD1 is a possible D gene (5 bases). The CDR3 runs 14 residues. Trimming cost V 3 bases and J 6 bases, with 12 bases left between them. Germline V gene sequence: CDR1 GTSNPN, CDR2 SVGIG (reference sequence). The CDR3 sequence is CAWRGGASNSPLHF. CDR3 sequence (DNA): TGTGCCTGGAGAGGAGGGGCTAGTAATTCACCCCTCCACTTT.

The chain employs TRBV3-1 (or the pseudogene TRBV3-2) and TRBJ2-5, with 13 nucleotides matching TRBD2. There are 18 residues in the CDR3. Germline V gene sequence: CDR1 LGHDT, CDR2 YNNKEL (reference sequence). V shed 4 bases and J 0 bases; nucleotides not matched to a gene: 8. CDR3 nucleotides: TGTGCCAGCAGCCGCCGACTAGCGGGGGGCTTGTACCAAGAGACCCAGTACTTC. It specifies CASSRRLAGGLYQETQYF.

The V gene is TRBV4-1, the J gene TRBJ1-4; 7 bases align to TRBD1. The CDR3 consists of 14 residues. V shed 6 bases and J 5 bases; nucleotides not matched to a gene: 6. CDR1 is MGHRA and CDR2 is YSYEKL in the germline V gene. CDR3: CASRAGTENEKLFF. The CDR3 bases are TGCGCCAGCAGAGCCGGGACAGAAAATGAAAAACTGTTTTTT.

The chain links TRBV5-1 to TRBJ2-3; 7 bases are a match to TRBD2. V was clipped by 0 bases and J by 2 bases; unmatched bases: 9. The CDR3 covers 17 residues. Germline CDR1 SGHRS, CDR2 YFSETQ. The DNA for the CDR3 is TGCGCCAGCAGCTTGGAACCCTCAGCGGGGCTCACAGATACGCAGTATTTT. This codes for CASSLEPSAGLTDTQYF.

Here the CDR3 DNA reads TGTGCCATCAGGGGAGGGATGAACACTGAAGCTTTCTTT. Translation gives CAIRGGMNTEAFF. V is TRBV10-3 and J is TRBJ1-1; D call uncertain. V lost 6 bases, J lost 0 bases, and 8 bases lay in between. CDR1 ENHRY and CDR2 SYGVKD come from the germline V gene. The length of the CDR3 is 13 residues.

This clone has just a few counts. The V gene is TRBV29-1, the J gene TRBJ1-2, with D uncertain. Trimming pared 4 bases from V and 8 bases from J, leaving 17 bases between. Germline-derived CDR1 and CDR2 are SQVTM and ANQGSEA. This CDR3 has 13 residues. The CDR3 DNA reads TGCAGCGTTGCGCCGGTCCCTATAATGGGCTACACCTTC. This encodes CSVAPVPIMGYTF.

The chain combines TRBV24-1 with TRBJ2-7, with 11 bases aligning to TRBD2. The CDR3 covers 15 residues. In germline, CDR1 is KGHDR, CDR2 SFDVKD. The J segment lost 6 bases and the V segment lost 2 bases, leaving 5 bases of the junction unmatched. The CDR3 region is CATSDSSGRSGEQYF. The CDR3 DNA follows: TGTGCCACCAGTGATTCTAGCGGGAGGTCGGGCGAGCAGTACTTC.